These T cell receptor beta chains were read from a single sample in a study of cytomegalovirus exposure and HLA in healthy donors. The assay was immunoSEQ multiplex PCR, and TCRdb's table has in-frame clones only and misses some. Here the sample spans about 73,000 clones, about 87% being singletons. The specimen was PBMCs. The receptors originated from a woman between 18 and 30 years old in good health and CMV-seropositive. The CDR3 runs from the conserved cysteine through the conserved F or W. Fields, in order: V gene, clone size, D gene, J gene, CDR3 DNA, CDR3 protein. The D gene is left open where the match is weak. Clone size is given for some rows only: seen once, a few or many times, or a class if the clone is expanded.

TRBV18	.	TRBD2	TRBJ2-2	TGTGCCAGCTCACTGCGGACTAGCGGGAACACCGGGGAGCTGTTTTTT	CASSLRTSGNTGELFF
TRBV10-2	.	.	TRBJ1-1	TGCGCCAGCAGTGCGAGGACAGAAAACACTGAAGCTTTCTTT	CASSARTENTEAFF
TRBV28	.	.	TRBJ2-5	TGTGCCAGCAACTGGGGCAGCCAAGAGACCCAGTACTTC	CASNWGSQETQYF
TRBV15	.	TRBD1	TRBJ1-3	TGTGCCACCAGCAGAGAGCACACCGGGACAGGGATTAGAAACACCATATATTTT	CATSREHTGTGIRNTIYF
TRBV6-5	.	.	TRBJ1-3	TGTGCCAGCAGGGCGAGGATATCGGGAAACACCATATATTTT	CASRARISGNTIYF
TRBV7-8	once	.	TRBJ1-1	TGTGCCAGCAGCTATCAAACGGGTTTAAACACTGAAGCTTTCTTT	CASSYQTGLNTEAFF
TRBV4-3	.	TRBD2	TRBJ2-3	TGCGCCAGCAGCGAACTTTCTAGCGGCGGAACAGATACGCAGTATTTT	CASSELSSGGTDTQYF
TRBV4-1	.	.	TRBJ1-1	TGCGCCAGCAGCCAACGGGGGATCACTGAAGCTTTCTTT	CASSQRGITEAFF
TRBV4-1	.	TRBD2	TRBJ2-1	TGCGCCAGCAGCCAAGAATCTTTCGCTAGCGGGACGCCCAATGAGCAGTTCTTC	CASSQESFASGTPNEQFF
TRBV7-9	.	.	TRBJ1-2	TGTGCCAGCAGCTTAGACGCGTTCTCATATGGCTACACCTTC	CASSLDAFSYGYTF
TRBV28	.	.	TRBJ1-1	TGTGCCAGCAGTTTCTTTGACAGGAAGAATCCCGAAGCTTTCTTT	CASSFFDRKNPEAFF
TRBV10-2	.	.	TRBJ2-5	TGCGCCAGCAGAAGCCAAAAAGAGACCCAGTACTTC	CASRSQKETQYF
TRBV11-2	.	TRBD2	TRBJ2-7	TGTGCCAGCAGCCAATCTAGCGGGGGCCTCTCCTACGAGCAGTACTTC	CASSQSSGGLSYEQYF
TRBV19	.	.	TRBJ2-5	TGTGCCAGTAGCTTAGGAGGGGCGGAGACCCAGTACTTC	CASSLGGAETQYF
TRBV10-2	.	TRBD2	TRBJ2-5	TGCGCCAGCAGTGAGGCTAGCGGGAGAGAGACCCAGTACTTC	CASSEASGRETQYF
TRBV9	.	TRBD2	TRBJ2-3	TGTGCCAGCAGCGTAGTGGGCGCGGGGGGCACAGATACGCAGTATTTT	CASSVVGAGGTDTQYF
TRBV27	.	.	TRBJ1-4	TGTGCCAGCAGTTCTAGCCGGACCGCGTTTGAAAAACTGTTTTTT	CASSSSRTAFEKLFF
TRBV9	.	.	TRBJ1-1	TGTGCCAGCAGCTCCGAGCGGGGCCTCACTGAAGCTTTCTTT	CASSSERGLTEAFF
TRBV5-4	.	.	TRBJ2-3	TGTGCCAGCAGCTTGGATAACAGGCCCACAGATACGCAGTATTTT	CASSLDNRPTDTQYF
TRBV6-1	.	TRBD2	TRBJ2-1	TGTGCCAGCAGTTCCGGGACTAGAGCTGGTAATGAGCAGTTCTTC	CASSSGTRAGNEQFF
TRBV4-1	.	TRBD2	TRBJ2-3	TGCGCCAGCAGCCCCCTCCGGGAGGATCGGAGTTGGGCAGATACGCAGTATTTT	CASSPLREDRSWADTQYF
TRBV19	.	.	TRBJ1-5	TGTGCCAGTTGTCTGAGCAATCAGCCCCAGCATTTT	CASCLSNQPQHF
TRBV10-2	.	TRBD2	TRBJ2-1	TGCGCCAGCGTGCGGGGGGGTTTCAATGAGCAGTTCTTC	CASVRGGFNEQFF
TRBV4-3	.	TRBD1	TRBJ2-7	TGCGCCAGCAGCCAAGGGGCAGGGGGCCCCTACGAGCAGTACTTC	CASSQGAGGPYEQYF
TRBV11-2	.	.	TRBJ2-3	TGTGCCAGCAGCTTGGCCACTAGATTCGGCACAGATACGCAGTATTTT	CASSLATRFGTDTQYF
TRBV6-5	few	.	TRBJ1-2	TGTGCCAGCAGTTACTCGGGCAGGGGTTTTGGCTACACCTTC	CASSYSGRGFGYTF
TRBV30	.	.	TRBJ1-2	TGTGCCTGGAGTTCGGGACTCCAGAATGGCTACACCTTC	CAWSSGLQNGYTF
TRBV11-2	.	.	TRBJ2-2	TGTGCCAGCAGCGACAGGCTCGGGGAGCTGTTTTTT	CASSDRLGELFF
TRBV15	few	TRBD2	TRBJ2-3	TGTGCCACCGGTGCACGTACGGGAGGGCCTGGGGATACGCAGTATTTT	CATGARTGGPGDTQYF
TRBV10-1	.	TRBD1	TRBJ2-3	TGCGCCAGCAGTGAGTATAGGGACAGGACGCAGTATTTT	CASSEYRDRTQYF
TRBV9	.	TRBD2	TRBJ2-5	TGTGCCAGCAGCGTAGAGGCGGGAGCGGGAGAGACCCAGTACTTC	CASSVEAGAGETQYF
TRBV18	.	.	TRBJ1-1	TGTGCCAGCTCACCACCGGGGGGGGTAGACCTTTACTCTGAAGCTTTCTTT	CASSPPGGVDLYSEAFF